Listed below are T cell receptor beta chains from one sample, sequenced in a study of T cell responses to AZD1222 COVID-19 vaccine. The assay was immunoSEQ multiplex PCR, and TCRdb's table has in-frame clones only and misses some. The data show tens of thousands of clones, with about 83% seen just once and 8.5% to 9% held by the top ten. The sequences come from peripheral blood, collected on day 0 of AZD1222 vaccination. Every receptor here comes from an adult in good health. Both conserved end residues are part of each CDR3. The D gene is left open where the match is weak. Size values are once, few and many counts, or a class for expanded clones, and some rows have none.

D gene | J gene | V gene | clone size | CDR3 DNA | CDR3 protein
- | TRBJ1-1 | TRBV6-1 | - | TGTGCCAGCACCGAACTAGGGGGTATGGACACTGAAGCTTTCTTT | CASTELGGMDTEAFF
- | TRBJ1-4 | TRBV18 | - | TGTGCCAGCTCACCAAAAGGGGCAGCCGTTAATGAAAAACTGTTTTTT | CASSPKGAAVNEKLFF
TRBD1 | TRBJ1-2 | TRBV30 | - | TGTGCCCAACCGGGACAGGGTCGTTATGGCTACACCTTC | CAQPGQGRYGYTF
TRBD2 | TRBJ2-1 | TRBV5-4 | - | TGTGCCAGCAGCGGGGGGACTAGCGGGAGGGGTACCTACAATGAGCAGTTCTTC | CASSGGTSGRGTYNEQFF
- | TRBJ2-5 | TRBV15 | - | TGTGCCACCAGCAGACCTCCACCTTCTAGGGAGACCCAGTACTTC | CATSRPPPSRETQYF
- | TRBJ1-3 | TRBV4-3 | - | TGCGCCAGCAGCCAAGATCGAGAGTCCGGCGGAAACACCATATATTTT | CASSQDRESGGNTIYF
TRBD1 | TRBJ1-1 | TRBV6-5 | few | TGTGCCAGCACCTCCGGGACAGACTTGAACACTGAAGCTTTCTTT | CASTSGTDLNTEAFF
- | TRBJ2-7 | TRBV14 | - | TGTGCCAGCAGCCAAGTAGGGGGGGTGCAGTACTTC | CASSQVGGVQYF
- | TRBJ2-4 | TRBV11-1 | - | TGTGCCAGCAGTCAGGGTCGGGACATTCAGTACTTC | CASSQGRDIQYF
- | TRBJ2-2 | TRBV9 | - | TGTGCCAGCAGCGTAAGGGCGGGACCGAACACCGGGGAGCTGTTTTTT | CASSVRAGPNTGELFF
- | TRBJ2-7 | TRBV10-1 | few | TGCGCCAGCAGTGAGTCGCTAGCAGGGGAACCCTACGAGCAGTACTTC | CASSESLAGEPYEQYF
- | TRBJ1-5 | TRBV29-1 | - | TGCAGCGTGGGGGAGGGCAGTCATCAGCCCCAGCATTTT | CSVGEGSHQPQHF
- | TRBJ2-3 | TRBV4-1 | - | TGCGCCAGCAGCCACTTCACCGGCGGGGAAGATACGCAGTATTTT | CASSHFTGGEDTQYF
TRBD2 | TRBJ2-3 | TRBV2 | - | TGTGCCAGCAGTGTTCGACTAGCGGGAGATGCAGATACGCAGTATTTT | CASSVRLAGDADTQYF
TRBD1 | TRBJ2-7 | TRBV11-2 | - | TGTGCCAGCAGCTTGACAGGGAATAGCTACGAGCAGTACTTC | CASSLTGNSYEQYF
- | TRBJ1-2 | TRBV29-1 | - | TGCAGCGTTGAAGACCTCGGGCGCGGCTACACCTTC | CSVEDLGRGYTF
- | TRBJ2-6 | TRBV7-9 | - | TGTGCCAGCAGCACAACGGCAGGGTCAGTCCCTGGGGCCAACGTCCTGACTTTC | CASSTTAGSVPGANVLTF
- | TRBJ2-1 | TRBV7-3 | - | TGTGCCAGCAGCTTGGGGCGGGCAAACAATGAGCAGTTCTTC | CASSLGRANNEQFF
- | TRBJ1-2 | TRBV6-6 | - | TGTGCCAGCAGTCTCCTTTGGGAGTATGGCTACACCTTC | CASSLLWEYGYTF
- | TRBJ2-7 | TRBV19 | - | TGTGCCAGTAGTCTGGCGGTCACCTACGAGCAGTACTTC | CASSLAVTYEQYF
- | TRBJ1-5 | TRBV5-8 | - | TGTGCCAGCAGCTTGGCTCGATTGGGCAATCAGCCCCAGCATTTT | CASSLARLGNQPQHF
TRBD2 | TRBJ2-1 | TRBV6-2/TRBV6-3 | - | TGTGCCAGCAGTTACTCGAGGGGACTAGCGGGAGGGCGGTACAATGAGCAGTTCTTC | CASSYSRGLAGGRYNEQFF